What follows describes a single TCR beta chain. The CDR3 has 14 residues. Trimming shortened V by 10 bases and J by 13 bases, and 26 bases separated the two germline ends. Germline CDR1 and CDR2: MNHEY and SVGEGT. The data belong to a study of response to subunit inactivated influenza vaccine. In TCRdb, the RT-PCR reads were re-called with MiXCR into one record per CDR3 protein. The data show under 850,000 distinct CDR3 sequences, roughly 18% seen once. The chain joins TRBV6-2 or TRBV6-3 to TRBJ2-1; unclear D gene. The source is a man aged 45 to 65 who received an inactivated influenza vaccine. The sequenced sample was PBMCs from blood, obtained about 5 days after vaccination. The DNA for the CDR3 is TGTGCCACCTTAGGAGTTCATCTTCTAAGAAGACAGTTCTTC. It is translated as CATLGVHLLRRQFF.